This T cell receptor beta chain was obtained from a study of blood T cell repertoires in COVID-19. Germline V gene sequence: CDR1 SGHRS, CDR2 YFSETQ. CDR3 length: 14 amino acids. With V trimmed by 7 bases and J by 1 base, 3 bases remained unmatched. Sequencing was performed with immunoSEQ multiplex PCR; in TCRdb, only in-frame clones are kept and a portion is missing. Among some 260,000 clones listed, around 82% were seen once. Specimen: peripheral blood. This chain uses TRBV5-1 with TRBJ2-3, with TRBD2 matching 10 bases. The clonotype originates from a woman of 80 years or more with active or convalescent COVID-19. CDR3 nucleotides: TGCGCCAGCCGGACTAGCGGACGCACAGATACGCAGTATTTT. Its protein product is CASRTSGRTDTQYF. The full variable domain, in which reference TRBV5-1 and TRBJ2-3 provide the parts outside the CDR3, is KAGVTQTPRYLIKTRGQQVTLSCSPISGHRSVSWYQQTPGQGLQFLFEYFSETQRNKGNFPGRFSGRQFSNSRSEMNVSTLELGDSALYLCASRTSGRTDTQYFGPGTRLTVL.